Presented here are 30 T cell receptor beta chains from one specimen sequenced in a study of long-term antiretroviral therapy in people with HIV. At survey level, the immunoSEQ assay was run in its v3.0 version. Profiled with immunoSEQ multiplex PCR; TCRdb holds only in-frame clones, not every one. Here the sample spans about 24,000 clones, roughly 86% being singletons. Specimen: unsorted PBMCs, collected 4.4 years after starting antiretroviral therapy. The source is a man under 40 with HIV.

This clone was counted only a few times. V usage is TRBV7-9 and J usage is TRBJ2-7; TRBD2 is a possible D gene (7 bases). Trimming removed 4 bases at V and 6 bases at J, with 16 bases between. Germline V gives CDR1 SEHNR, CDR2 FQNEAQ (reference sequence). CDR3 length equals 14 residues. The CDR3 reads CASSSLSGGSEQYF. The CDR3 region has the DNA TGTGCCAGCAGCTCCCTATCGGGGGGCTCCGAGCAGTACTTC.

The chain recombines TRBV19 with TRBJ1-1; weak D call: TRBD1 (5 bases). Germline V lookup: CDR1 LNHDA, CDR2 SQIVND (reference sequence). The CDR3 length is 18 residues. V was trimmed by 5 bases and J by 11 bases, leaving 33 bases between them. DNA of the CDR3: TGTGCCAGTAGTTCCGGCAGCTCGCCTGGGGGTCTAAAAAACAGTGCTTTCTTT. Its translation: CASSSGSSPGGLKNSAFF. Variable domain in full (rest from reference TRBV19 and TRBJ1-1): DGGITQSPKYLFRKEGQNVTLSCEQNLNHDAMYWYRQDPGQGLRLIYYSQIVNDFQKGDIAEGYSVSREKKESFPLTVTSAQKNPTAFYLCASSSGSSPGGLKNSAFFGQGTRLTVV.

This clone was found a few times. This rearrangement joins TRBV6-5 to TRBJ1-1; D ambiguous. The CDR3 has 13 amino acids. V lost 5 bases and J lost 1, with 8 bases in between. CDR1 is MNHEY, CDR2 SVGAGI, per germline. DNA for the CDR3: TGTGCCAGCAGTCGGGTCGAGAACACTGAAGCTTTCTTT. It translates to CASSRVENTEAFF.

The V and J genes are TRBV27 and TRBJ2-1, with D hard to call. The CDR3 extends over 14 amino acids. Germline CDR1 reads MNHEY; CDR2 reads SMNVEV (reference sequence). V shed 4 bases and J shed 0 bases, with 7 bases lying between them. The chain's CDR3 is CASSSWSSYNEQFF. The CDR3 DNA sequence: TGTGCCAGCAGTTCTTGGAGCTCCTACAATGAGCAGTTCTTC.

The gene calls are TRBV4-1 and TRBJ1-1, with a tentative D call TRBD1 (6 bases). The CDR3 is 15 residues long. Germline V gene lookup returns CDR1 MGHRA and CDR2 YSYEKL. Trimming left V 4 bases short and J 5 bases short, with 17 bases between. The CDR3 here is CASSRGPRGETEAFF. The CDR3 nucleotides read TGCGCCAGCAGCCGAGGCCCCAGGGGCGAAACTGAAGCTTTCTTT.

The chain uses TRBV7-2 and TRBJ2-1, with 10 nucleotides matching TRBD1. The J segment lost 8 bases and the V segment lost 5 bases, leaving 9 bases of the junction unmatched. Germline V gene sequence: CDR1 SGHTA, CDR2 FQGNSA. The CDR3 has 15 residues. CDR3 amino acids: CASSVRDRGTYEQFF. In DNA form, the CDR3 reads TGTGCCAGCAGCGTCCGGGACAGGGGTACATATGAGCAGTTCTTC.

The chain employs TRBV27 and TRBJ1-2; tentative D call: TRBD1 (5 bases). Trimming shortened V by 5 bases and J by 8 bases, and 21 bases separated the two germline ends. Germline V gene data show CDR1 as MNHEY and CDR2 as SMNVEV (reference sequence). CDR3 length: 15 amino acids. Here the CDR3 DNA reads TGTGCCAGCAGTGTACTTCCGGGACCTGGGGACGGCTACACCTTC. It specifies CASSVLPGPGDGYTF.

This chain links TRBV6-1 with TRBJ1-2; TRBD1 might be the D (6 bases). Germline V gene lookup returns CDR1 MNHNS and CDR2 SASEGT. The CDR3 has 14 amino acids. V shed 7 bases and J shed 4 bases, with 16 bases lying between them. The DNA of the CDR3 is TGTGCCAGCACGAGCACCACAGGGCCCTATGGCTACACCTTC. Translating it yields CASTSTTGPYGYTF.

The gene calls are TRBV27 and TRBJ1-2; 7 bases map to TRBD1. The CDR3 consists of 14 residues. Per germline, CDR1 MNHEY and CDR2 SMNVEV (reference sequence). V was clipped by 5 bases and J by 3 bases; unmatched bases: 6. CDR3 in amino acids: CASSPDTGDYGYTF. DNA for the CDR3: TGTGCCAGCAGTCCCGATACAGGGGACTATGGCTACACCTTC.

The CDR3 loop reads CASSEWEGRVAEAFF. In DNA form, the CDR3 reads TGTGCCAGCAGTGAATGGGAGGGGAGGGTGGCTGAAGCTTTCTTT. This rearrangement joins TRBV2 to TRBJ1-1; D may be TRBD1 (5 bases). CDR1 SNHLY and CDR2 FYNNEI come from the germline V gene. Between the trimmed V and J ends, which lost 2 bases and 6 bases, there was a span of 16 bases. This CDR3 comprises 15 residues.

J is TRBJ1-2 and V is TRBV28, with TRBD1 matching 10 bases. Per germline, CDR1 MDHEN and CDR2 SYDVKM. The CDR3 sequence is 14 residues long. J gave up 7 bases and V 6 bases, and 8 bases lay outside the gene matches. The CDR3 sequence: CASRWGQGWSGYTF. The CDR3 DNA reads TGTGCCAGCAGGTGGGGACAGGGGTGGTCTGGCTACACCTTC.

The chain combines TRBV2 with TRBJ1-2; D call uncertain. The CDR3 consists of 14 residues. Germline V lookup: CDR1 SNHLY, CDR2 FYNNEI. Deletions cut 5 bases from V and 2 bases from J, with 12 bases between. The CDR3 region has the DNA TGTGCCAGCAGTCCGGGTGCAGCGAACTATGGCTACACCTTC. Translated, it gives CASSPGAANYGYTF.

In regard to this clone: The same CDR3 can be traced to other DNA sequences in this sample. This sequence joins TRBV6-6 and TRBJ2-7; 10 nucleotides agree with TRBD1. The CDR3 has 14 residues. Germline CDR1 MNHNY, CDR2 SVGAGI (reference sequence). After removal of 5 bases from V and 3 bases from J, the junction contained 4 bases not matched to a gene. The CDR3 region has the DNA TGTGCCAGCAGTGGGACAGGGGATGTCTACGAGCAGTACTTC. It is translated as CASSGTGDVYEQYF.

This clone was counted a single time. This CDR3 reads CASSYSIIPMNTEAFF. CDR3 nucleotide sequence: TGTGCCAGCAGTTACTCGATAATCCCGATGAACACTGAAGCTTTCTTT. The chain uses TRBV6-5 and TRBJ1-1; D is undetermined. Trimming took off 0 bases at V and 0 bases at J, with 11 bases between the two ends. This CDR3 comprises 16 residues. Per the germline V gene, CDR1 is MNHEY and CDR2 is SVGAGI.

This rearrangement joins TRBV11-1 to TRBJ2-1, with unresolved D. Germline V gene sequence: CDR1 SGHAT, CDR2 FQDESV (reference sequence). V was cut by 5 bases and J by 3 bases, with 11 bases left in between. This CDR3 region has 14 residues. CDR3 sequence reads: CASSLLTGYNEQFF. Written as DNA, the CDR3 is TGTGCCAGCAGCCTATTGACGGGCTACAATGAGCAGTTCTTC.

V gene TRBV14 combines with J gene TRBJ2-5, with no clear D. This CDR3 region has 15 residues. The V end lost 0 bases, the J end lost 5 bases, and 13 bases lay between the germline ends. Germline CDR1 reads SGHDN; CDR2 reads FVKESK. The chain's CDR3 is CASSQEQGIGETQYF. CDR3 bases: TGTGCCAGCAGCCAAGAACAAGGGATCGGGGAGACCCAGTACTTC. The full variable domain, rest sourced from reference TRBV14 and TRBJ2-5, is EAGVTQFPSHSVIEKGQTVTLRCDPISGHDNLYWYRRVMGKEIKFLLHFVKESKQDESGMPNNRFLAERTGGTYSTLKVQPAELEDSGVYFCASSQEQGIGETQYFGPGTRLLVL.

This clone was counted once. The CDR3 bases are TGTGCCAGCAGCTGGGACAGGGTGAACACTGAAGCTTTCTTT. It specifies CASSWDRVNTEAFF. The chain employs TRBV11-2 and TRBJ1-1; 9 bases are a match to TRBD1. This CDR3 has 14 residues. Trimming at V came to 4 bases and at J to 0 bases, leaving 0 bases not matched to a gene. Germline V CDR1 and CDR2: SGHAT, FQNNGV.

The J gene is TRBJ1-2, the V gene TRBV7-9, with 8 bases identical to TRBD1. The germline CDR1 and CDR2 sequences are SEHNR and FQNEAQ (reference sequence). This CDR3 spans 18 amino acids. Trimming removed 1 base from V and 4 bases from J; junction bases left unmatched: 14. For the CDR3, the DNA is TGTGCCAGCAGCTTAGGGTGGAGAGACAGGGGATATAGCTATGGCTACACCTTC. It codes for CASSLGWRDRGYSYGYTF.

V is TRBV11-2 and J is TRBJ1-5, with TRBD1 matching 7 bases. CDR1 is SGHAT, CDR2 FQNNGV, per germline. The trim removed 5 bases at V and 8 bases at J, leaving 6 bases unmatched. The CDR3 length is 13 residues. CDR3 sequence reads: CASSPRGTEPQHF. The CDR3 DNA follows: TGTGCCAGCAGCCCCAGGGGGACAGAGCCCCAGCATTTT. The entire variable domain, with the rest obtained from reference TRBV11-2 and TRBJ1-5, is as follows: EAGVAQSPRYKIIEKRQSVAFWCNPISGHATLYWYQQILGQGPKLLIQFQNNGVVDDSQLPKDRFSAERLKGVDSTLKIQPAKLEDSAVYLCASSPRGTEPQHFGDGTRLSIL.

The V and J genes are TRBV7-9 and TRBJ2-7; 7 bases are shared with TRBD1. The CDR3 sequence is 16 residues long. Germline V gene sequence: CDR1 SEHNR, CDR2 FQNEAQ (reference sequence). V gave up 5 bases and J gave up 3 bases; unmatched junction bases: 13. The CDR3 loop is CASSQSRQGDFYEQYF. CDR3 in DNA: TGTGCCAGCAGCCAATCCCGCCAGGGGGATTTCTACGAGCAGTACTTC. The variable domain in full, with the rest retrieved from reference TRBV7-9 and TRBJ2-7, is DTGVSQNPRHKITKRGQNVTFRCDPISEHNRLYWYRQTLGQGPEFLTYFQNEAQLEKSRLLSDRFSAERPKGSFSTLEIQRTEQGDSAMYLCASSQSRQGDFYEQYFGPGTRLTVT.

The gene calls are TRBV7-3 and TRBJ2-2; TRBD1 matches 8 bases. The V and J ends lost 1 base and 3 bases, in that order; junction bases with no gene match: 7. In germline, CDR1 is SGHTA, CDR2 FQGTGA. The CDR3 totals 17 residues. The CDR3 region has the DNA TGTGCCAGCAGCTTAAGTCCGGGCAGGGGGCACACCGGGGAGCTGTTTTTT. This sequence encodes CASSLSPGRGHTGELFF.

The genes are TRBV19 and TRBJ2-7; TRBD2 matches 11 bases. Germline V gene sequence: CDR1 LNHDA, CDR2 SQIVND (reference sequence). The CDR3 runs 16 residues. The ends lost 5 bases at V and 0 bases at J; junction bases unmatched: 6. This CDR3 reads CASSQISGRASYEQYF. CDR3 DNA sequence: TGTGCCAGTAGTCAAATTAGCGGGAGGGCCTCCTACGAGCAGTACTTC.

The chain is built from TRBV9 and TRBJ2-7; D might be TRBD1 (5 bases). V lost 0 bases and J 0 bases, leaving 10 bases between the germline ends. Germline CDR1 is SGDLS and CDR2 is YYNGEE. There are 15 residues in the CDR3. In DNA form, the CDR3 reads TGTGCCAGCAGCGTAGCAGGGAATCCCTCCTACGAGCAGTACTTC. Protein: CASSVAGNPSYEQYF.

The chain links TRBV5-5 to TRBJ2-2, with no clear D. V was clipped by 0 bases and J by 5 bases, with 14 bases between them. The germline CDR1 and CDR2 sequences are SGHKS and YYEKEE (reference sequence). The CDR3 is made up of 16 amino acids. Written as DNA, the CDR3 is TGTGCCAGCAGCTTGGCCAAGGTTTCCCATACCGGGGAGCTGTTTTTT. This codes for CASSLAKVSHTGELFF.

In this sample, this clone turned up a few times. The J gene is TRBJ2-4, the V gene TRBV28; TRBD1 aligns across 7 bases. Unmatched junction bases numbered 10, after V lost 6 bases and J lost 8 bases. Germline loops: CDR1 MDHEN, CDR2 SYDVKM. The CDR3 covers 14 residues. CDR3 loop: CASSSDREVYIQYF. Here the CDR3 DNA reads TGTGCCAGCAGCTCCGACAGGGAAGTGTACATTCAGTACTTC.

V usage is TRBV19 and J usage is TRBJ1-2; D not resolved. V shed 3 bases and J shed 4 bases, with 15 bases lying between them. This CDR3 has 15 amino acids. From germline, CDR1 is LNHDA and CDR2 SQIVND (reference sequence). CDR3 bases: TGTGCCAGTAGTATGATTGGGGTGATTGGCTATGGCTACACCTTC. It specifies CASSMIGVIGYGYTF.

The chain is built from TRBV7-9 and TRBJ2-1, with a tentative D call TRBD1 (6 bases). This CDR3 spans 15 amino acids. Trimming took off 7 bases at V and 3 bases at J, with 16 bases between the two ends. CDR1 and CDR2 (germline): SEHNR, FQNEAQ (reference sequence). The CDR3, as DNA: TGTGCCAGCACATCACAGGGTAGGGGCTACAATGAGCAGTTCTTC. Translating it yields CASTSQGRGYNEQFF. The full variable domain, rest sourced from reference TRBV7-9 and TRBJ2-1, is DTGVSQNPRHKITKRGQNVTFRCDPISEHNRLYWYRQTLGQGPEFLTYFQNEAQLEKSRLLSDRFSAERPKGSFSTLEIQRTEQGDSAMYLCASTSQGRGYNEQFFGPGTRLTVL.

The genes are TRBV27 and TRBJ2-7, with D possibly being TRBD2 (5 bases). V lost 3 bases, J lost 3 bases, and 12 bases lay in between. This CDR3 region has 14 residues. Germline V lookup: CDR1 MNHEY, CDR2 SMNVEV (reference sequence). The CDR3: CASSFTGEGYEQYF. The DNA of the CDR3 is TGTGCCAGCAGTTTCACCGGAGAGGGCTACGAGCAGTACTTC.

The J gene is TRBJ1-2, the V gene TRBV6-1, with 9 nucleotides matching TRBD1. The length of the CDR3 is 15 residues. Germline CDR1 reads MNHNS; CDR2 reads SASEGT. V dropped 4 bases and J dropped 5; count of bases not matched to a gene: 8. Here the CDR3 reads CASSGSGQGKYGYTF. The CDR3, as DNA: TGTGCCAGCAGTGGCTCGGGACAGGGAAAATATGGCTACACCTTC.

This clone has more than one count but fewer than ten. The CDR3 bases are TGTGCCAGCAGTTGGGACGGTACAAATCAGCCCCAGCATTTT. Amino acids: CASSWDGTNQPQHF. This sequence joins TRBV27 and TRBJ1-5, with D possibly being TRBD1 (5 bases). V was cut by 4 bases and J by 4 bases, with 11 bases left in between. This CDR3 is 14 amino acids long. Germline CDR1 reads MNHEY; CDR2 reads SMNVEV (reference sequence).